A selection of T cell receptor beta chains follows, all from one sample in a study of beta chain features in type 1 diabetes. Assay: immunoSEQ multiplex PCR; the TCRdb copy retains only in-frame clones and omits some. The top ten hold around 0.039% of the sample, which has fewer than 500,000 clones, over 11% seen once. Material for sequencing was naive CD4+ T cells from blood. The origin of the receptors is a man aged 25 to 40 in good health. CDR3s include the opening cysteine and the closing phenylalanine or tryptophan. Fields, in order: CDR3 DNA, CDR3 protein, clone size, J gene, CDR3 length, V gene, D gene. The D gene is left open where the match is weak. A clone size is listed for some rows: how often the clone was seen (once, few, many), or a class if it is expanded.

CDR3nt: TGTGCCAGCGCGGGGACTAAACAAGAGACCCAGTACTTC; CDR3aa: CASAGTKQETQYF; abundance: -; j_gene: TRBJ2-5; len: 13; v_gene: TRBV27; d_gene: TRBD2
CDR3nt: TGTGCCAGCAGCTTACCAGTCGGCCCAGCTAGAGACATTCAGTACTTC; CDR3aa: CASSLPVGPARDIQYF; abundance: -; j_gene: TRBJ2-4; len: 16; v_gene: TRBV7-2; d_gene: -
CDR3nt: TGTGCCAGCAGCAGAATGCCTAGCGGGAGCCTTGGTGAGCAGTTCTTC; CDR3aa: CASSRMPSGSLGEQFF; abundance: -; j_gene: TRBJ2-1; len: 16; v_gene: TRBV7-3; d_gene: TRBD2
CDR3nt: TGCAGCGTTCCTCCGTGGGCGAACGGTGAAGCTTTCTTT; CDR3aa: CSVPPWANGEAFF; abundance: few; j_gene: TRBJ1-1; len: 13; v_gene: TRBV29-1; d_gene: -
CDR3nt: TGTGCCTGGAGTGTACTTTCGCCCACAGGAACCATATATTTT; CDR3aa: CAWSVLSPTGTIYF; abundance: -; j_gene: TRBJ1-3; len: 14; v_gene: TRBV30; d_gene: -
CDR3nt: TGCAGCGTTGTAACGGACAGGGGGCTGGGTCAGCCCCAGCATTTT; CDR3aa: CSVVTDRGLGQPQHF; abundance: -; j_gene: TRBJ1-5; len: 15; v_gene: TRBV29-1; d_gene: TRBD1
CDR3nt: TGCAGTGCGATCGCGATAGATACGCAGTATTTT; CDR3aa: CSAIAIDTQYF; abundance: -; j_gene: TRBJ2-3; len: 11; v_gene: TRBV20-1; d_gene: -
CDR3nt: TGTGCCTGGAGTGTGGAAAGCAATCAGCCCCAGCATTTT; CDR3aa: CAWSVESNQPQHF; abundance: few; j_gene: TRBJ1-5; len: 13; v_gene: TRBV30; d_gene: -
CDR3nt: TGCGCCAGCAGCGACTATCTGGACGGGAATGAGCAGTTCTTC; CDR3aa: CASSDYLDGNEQFF; abundance: few; j_gene: TRBJ2-1; len: 14; v_gene: TRBV4-1; d_gene: -
CDR3nt: TGTGCCAGCAGCACCGGACAGGACAATCAGCCCCAGCATTTT; CDR3aa: CASSTGQDNQPQHF; abundance: few; j_gene: TRBJ1-5; len: 14; v_gene: TRBV9; d_gene: TRBD1
CDR3nt: TGTGCCTTGGCTGCCGGAGGGAGGGAGAAATACGAGCAGTACTTC; CDR3aa: CALAAGGREKYEQYF; abundance: -; j_gene: TRBJ2-7; len: 15; v_gene: TRBV10-3; d_gene: TRBD2
CDR3nt: TGCAGCGCCGGGACAGGGAACTATGGCTACACCTTC; CDR3aa: CSAGTGNYGYTF; abundance: few; j_gene: TRBJ1-2; len: 12; v_gene: TRBV29-1; d_gene: TRBD1
CDR3nt: TGTGCCAGCAGGGCTTTAACTGAAGCTTTCTTT; CDR3aa: CASRALTEAFF; abundance: -; j_gene: TRBJ1-1; len: 11; v_gene: TRBV2; d_gene: -
CDR3nt: TGTGCCAGCAGCCAACGGGACGCTACGCAGTATTTT; CDR3aa: CASSQRDATQYF; abundance: few; j_gene: TRBJ2-3; len: 12; v_gene: TRBV7-9; d_gene: -
CDR3nt: TGTGCCAGCAGGGAGGAACAGGGAGCCAAAAACATTCAGTACTTC; CDR3aa: CASREEQGAKNIQYF; abundance: -; j_gene: TRBJ2-4; len: 15; v_gene: TRBV2; d_gene: -
CDR3nt: TGCGCCAGCAGCTTGGTTGGCAGATCCCCAGATACGCAGTATTTT; CDR3aa: CASSLVGRSPDTQYF; abundance: -; j_gene: TRBJ2-3; len: 15; v_gene: TRBV5-1; d_gene: -
CDR3nt: TGTGCCAGCAGCACACGCAGCGGGAGCTCCTACAATGAGCAGTTCTTC; CDR3aa: CASSTRSGSSYNEQFF; abundance: -; j_gene: TRBJ2-1; len: 16; v_gene: TRBV7-2; d_gene: TRBD2
CDR3nt: TGTGCCAGTAGTTGGACAGGGGCCCTACGAGGGAGGGCGAGAGAGACCCAGTACTTC; CDR3aa: CASSWTGALRGRARETQYF; abundance: -; j_gene: TRBJ2-5; len: 19; v_gene: TRBV19; d_gene: TRBD1
CDR3nt: TGTGCCATCAGTGATTTTGTACAGACCACTGAAGCTTTCTTT; CDR3aa: CAISDFVQTTEAFF; abundance: -; j_gene: TRBJ1-1; len: 14; v_gene: TRBV10-3; d_gene: -
CDR3nt: TGTGCCAGCAGTGAATGGCCGGGGGTCACAGATACGCAGTATTTT; CDR3aa: CASSEWPGVTDTQYF; abundance: -; j_gene: TRBJ2-3; len: 15; v_gene: TRBV6-1; d_gene: -
CDR3nt: TGTGCCAGCAGCTTAGCTAGCGGGATAACAGATACGCAGTATTTT; CDR3aa: CASSLASGITDTQYF; abundance: -; j_gene: TRBJ2-3; len: 15; v_gene: TRBV7-2; d_gene: TRBD2
CDR3nt: TGTGCCAGCACCAAGACAGGGGGCGCAGATACGCAGTATTTT; CDR3aa: CASTKTGGADTQYF; abundance: -; j_gene: TRBJ2-3; len: 14; v_gene: TRBV9; d_gene: TRBD1
CDR3nt: TGTGCCAGCAGCTCAAGCCGCACGCGGAATCAGCCCCAGCATTTT; CDR3aa: CASSSSRTRNQPQHF; abundance: few; j_gene: TRBJ1-5; len: 15; v_gene: TRBV7-9; d_gene: -
CDR3nt: TGTGCTAGTGGCACCGGGACTGCCTACAATGAGCAGTTCTTC; CDR3aa: CASGTGTAYNEQFF; abundance: few; j_gene: TRBJ2-1; len: 14; v_gene: TRBV12-5; d_gene: -
CDR3nt: TGCAGCCCGCGGAGGGCTAGCGGGAGAACAGATACGCAGTATTTT; CDR3aa: CSPRRASGRTDTQYF; abundance: -; j_gene: TRBJ2-3; len: 15; v_gene: TRBV29-1; d_gene: TRBD2
CDR3nt: TGTGCCAGCAGCTTAGACAGGGGCCCTTATAATTCACCCCTCCACTTT; CDR3aa: CASSLDRGPYNSPLHF; abundance: few; j_gene: TRBJ1-6; len: 16; v_gene: TRBV7-8; d_gene: TRBD1
CDR3nt: TGTGCCAGCAGTTACTCGAAAGGTGGGGCCAAAAACATTCAGTACTTC; CDR3aa: CASSYSKGGAKNIQYF; abundance: few; j_gene: TRBJ2-4; len: 16; v_gene: TRBV6-5; d_gene: -
CDR3nt: TGTGCCAGCAGCTTGGGACTAGCGGCATTCACAGATACGCAGTATTTT; CDR3aa: CASSLGLAAFTDTQYF; abundance: -; j_gene: TRBJ2-3; len: 16; v_gene: TRBV9; d_gene: TRBD2
CDR3nt: TGTGCCAGCTCACCTGGGACAGGGATAGGGTGGTACGAGCAGTACTTC; CDR3aa: CASSPGTGIGWYEQYF; abundance: few; j_gene: TRBJ2-7; len: 16; v_gene: TRBV18; d_gene: TRBD1
CDR3nt: TGTGCCAGCAGAGTGACAGGGTTAAACACTGAAGCTTTCTTT; CDR3aa: CASRVTGLNTEAFF; abundance: few; j_gene: TRBJ1-1; len: 14; v_gene: TRBV6-1; d_gene: TRBD1
CDR3nt: TGTGCCAGCTCACCACAGGGATCTGGAAACACCATATATTTT; CDR3aa: CASSPQGSGNTIYF; abundance: few; j_gene: TRBJ1-3; len: 14; v_gene: TRBV18; d_gene: -
CDR3nt: TGTGCCAGCTCACTGCTGACAGGAGCGTCTAGCACAGATACGCAGTATTTT; CDR3aa: CASSLLTGASSTDTQYF; abundance: few; j_gene: TRBJ2-3; len: 17; v_gene: TRBV18; d_gene: -
CDR3nt: TGTGCTAGCAGCTCTTATTTCGCTGAAAAACTGTTTTTT; CDR3aa: CASSSYFAEKLFF; abundance: -; j_gene: TRBJ1-4; len: 13; v_gene: TRBV7-7; d_gene: -
CDR3nt: TGTGCCAGCAGCCAAGAAATTTGGGACATCCGAGATACGCAGTATTTT; CDR3aa: CASSQEIWDIRDTQYF; abundance: few; j_gene: TRBJ2-3; len: 16; v_gene: TRBV14; d_gene: -
CDR3nt: TGTGCCAGCAGTTTATTCGCGGGGGGGACAACAGATACGCAGTATTTT; CDR3aa: CASSLFAGGTTDTQYF; abundance: -; j_gene: TRBJ2-3; len: 16; v_gene: TRBV27; d_gene: TRBD2
CDR3nt: TGCGCCAGCAGCTTGGGTCGAGCGGGAGAGACCCAGTACTTC; CDR3aa: CASSLGRAGETQYF; abundance: few; j_gene: TRBJ2-5; len: 14; v_gene: TRBV5-1; d_gene: -
CDR3nt: TGTGCTGGGGTGGCAGGGGGCTATGGCTACACCTTC; CDR3aa: CAGVAGGYGYTF; abundance: -; j_gene: TRBJ1-2; len: 12; v_gene: TRBV30; d_gene: TRBD1
CDR3nt: TGTGCCAGCAGTTTAGGACAGGTCCCCGGGGAGCTGTTTTTT; CDR3aa: CASSLGQVPGELFF; abundance: -; j_gene: TRBJ2-2; len: 14; v_gene: TRBV27; d_gene: TRBD1
CDR3nt: TGTGCCAGCAGTGCGGAGGGACAGCTCTTTTCACCCCTCCACTTT; CDR3aa: CASSAEGQLFSPLHF; abundance: -; j_gene: TRBJ1-6; len: 15; v_gene: TRBV2; d_gene: TRBD1
CDR3nt: TGTGCCAGCAGCCGTACTCAGGGGCTCGGTAGGGAGACCCAGTACTTC; CDR3aa: CASSRTQGLGRETQYF; abundance: few; j_gene: TRBJ2-5; len: 16; v_gene: TRBV5-4; d_gene: -
CDR3nt: TGTGCCAGCAGTCGTGTAAAGATAATCATTCAGTACTTC; CDR3aa: CASSRVKIIIQYF; abundance: -; j_gene: TRBJ2-4; len: 13; v_gene: TRBV6-6; d_gene: -
CDR3nt: TGTGCCAGCAGCTTACTTCTAGATACGCAGTATTTT; CDR3aa: CASSLLLDTQYF; abundance: -; j_gene: TRBJ2-3; len: 12; v_gene: TRBV7-9; d_gene: -
CDR3nt: TGTGCCAGCAGGTCCACGTTCGCCACCCAGTACTTC; CDR3aa: CASRSTFATQYF; abundance: few; j_gene: TRBJ2-5; len: 12; v_gene: TRBV7-2; d_gene: -
CDR3nt: TGTGCCAGCAGTGCGGTTAGAGGATACAATCAGCCCCAGCATTTT; CDR3aa: CASSAVRGYNQPQHF; abundance: -; j_gene: TRBJ1-5; len: 15; v_gene: TRBV6-4; d_gene: -
CDR3nt: TGTGCCAGCTCACCTCTTGGCCAAGCCAGCTCTGGGGCCAACGTCCTGACTTTC; CDR3aa: CASSPLGQASSGANVLTF; abundance: few; j_gene: TRBJ2-6; len: 18; v_gene: TRBV18; d_gene: -
CDR3nt: TGTGCCAGCAGCGTCGGCGTCGCTGGGGCCAACGTCCTGACTTTC; CDR3aa: CASSVGVAGANVLTF; abundance: -; j_gene: TRBJ2-6; len: 15; v_gene: TRBV9; d_gene: -
CDR3nt: TGTGCCAGCAGCTCCGGGACTAGAAGCACAGATACGCAGTATTTT; CDR3aa: CASSSGTRSTDTQYF; abundance: -; j_gene: TRBJ2-3; len: 15; v_gene: TRBV5-4; d_gene: TRBD2
CDR3nt: TGTGCCAGCAGCTCGATTGGGCGGGAGGGCTACACCTTC; CDR3aa: CASSSIGREGYTF; abundance: few; j_gene: TRBJ1-2; len: 13; v_gene: TRBV11-2; d_gene: -
CDR3nt: TGTGCCAGCGTCAGTACTAGCACAGATACGCAGTATTTT; CDR3aa: CASVSTSTDTQYF; abundance: few; j_gene: TRBJ2-3; len: 13; v_gene: TRBV10-3; d_gene: -
CDR3nt: TGTGCCAGCAGCTTGGCTCACAGGGAAGAGACCCAGTACTTC; CDR3aa: CASSLAHREETQYF; abundance: few; j_gene: TRBJ2-5; len: 14; v_gene: TRBV7-2; d_gene: -
CDR3nt: TGTGCCAGCAGCACAGGACTAGTGGGGGATACGCAGTATTTT; CDR3aa: CASSTGLVGDTQYF; abundance: few; j_gene: TRBJ2-3; len: 14; v_gene: TRBV7-2; d_gene: TRBD2
CDR3nt: TGTGCCTGGAGTGTATTGGGCAGGGCTGGCTACACCTTC; CDR3aa: CAWSVLGRAGYTF; abundance: -; j_gene: TRBJ1-2; len: 13; v_gene: TRBV30; d_gene: -
CDR3nt: TGTGCCTGGTCCTCAGGGGGGAGTTCACCCCTCCACTTT; CDR3aa: CAWSSGGSSPLHF; abundance: -; j_gene: TRBJ1-6; len: 13; v_gene: TRBV30; d_gene: TRBD1
CDR3nt: TGCGCCAGCAGCCCGGACAGGGTGGAGACCCAGTACTTC; CDR3aa: CASSPDRVETQYF; abundance: -; j_gene: TRBJ2-5; len: 13; v_gene: TRBV5-1; d_gene: TRBD1